This TCR beta chain was retrieved from a study of relationships among human T cell subsets. Study outcomes and limitations: Th1, Th2 and regulatory T cells shared many CDR3 sequences.

From pooled CD4+ and CD8+ T cells, anti-CD45RA microbeads isolated naive plus transitional cells. TCR alpha and beta CDR3s were amplified from mRNA by semiquantitative ARM-PCR. Tagged nested gene-specific primers were used first, then communal superprimers amplified exponentially. TCRdb processed the multiplex PCR reads anew with MiXCR; each CDR3 protein has one entry. The table has 7,000 to 9,500 distinct CDR3 sequences, about two thirds seen once; the top ten hold around 50%. About this clonotype: What it binds is unknown. Relative to the germline gene, one junction end is altered; a read error may explain this.

The germline gives CDR1 SGHAT, CDR2 FQNNGV. The CDR3 loop spans 12 amino acids. Sequenced input: naive and transitional (CD45RA+) T cells sorted from blood. The V and J genes are TRBV11-2 and TRBJ2-7, with a weak D call TRBD2 (6 bases). The sequence came from a man in his forties or fifties in good health. CDR3 amino acids: CASSSRDSRQSF. The CDR3 DNA reads TGTGCCAGCAGCTCACGGGACTCCAGGCAGTCCTTC.